This passage covers 7 T cell receptor beta chains from one sample sequenced in a study of T cell responses to AZD1222 COVID-19 vaccine. Sequenced by immunoSEQ multiplex PCR; TCRdb stores in-frame clones only, minus some. The sample comprises approximately 100,000 clones, around 87% of which are singletons, and about 3.5% rests with the top ten. The sequenced sample was peripheral blood, obtained on day 0 of AZD1222 vaccination. These receptors all stem from an adult in good health.

The CDR3 DNA reads TGTGCCAGCAGTACAAGCCGGGACGCTACTGAAGCTTTCTTT. Translation gives CASSTSRDATEAFF. This chain connects TRBV6-5 to TRBJ1-1, with a tentative D call TRBD1 (5 bases). V was trimmed by 5 bases and J by 5 bases, leaving 15 bases between them. The CDR3 is 14 amino acids. The germline V gene encodes CDR1 MNHEY and CDR2 SVGAGI.

The rearrangement links TRBV15 to TRBJ2-1; 8 positions match TRBD2. The CDR3 loop spans 15 amino acids. The junction had 12 bases not matched to a gene; V was cut back by 6 bases and J by 8 bases. In germline, CDR1 is LNHNV, CDR2 YYDKDF (reference sequence). The CDR3 region is CATSNGLASLDEQFF. Here the CDR3 DNA reads TGTGCCACCAGTAACGGACTAGCATCACTCGATGAGCAGTTCTTC.

The J gene is TRBJ1-2, the V gene TRBV18, with 7 bases matching TRBD1. The V and J ends lost 6 bases and 8 bases, in that order; junction bases with no gene match: 9. The CDR3 has 13 residues. The V gene's germline CDR1 is KGHSH and CDR2 LQKENI. The CDR3 coding sequence is TGTGCCAGCTCTCAGACTACAGGGGTCGGCTACACCTTC. Translated, it gives CASSQTTGVGYTF.

The V gene is TRBV19, the J gene TRBJ1-5; TRBD1 is a possible D gene (6 bases). CDR3 length: 14 residues. V lost 9 bases to trimming and J lost 11 bases, with 23 bases between them. Germline-derived CDR1 and CDR2 are LNHDA and SQIVND (reference sequence). The CDR3 bases are TGTGCCAGCCTACCGACAGGTAGCCCCACAGCCCAGCATTTT. Its translation is CASLPTGSPTAQHF.

This clone was found a few times. This sequence joins TRBV7-2 and TRBJ1-1; D is unclear. Between the trimmed V and J ends, which lost 5 bases and 4 bases, there was a span of 11 bases. The germline V gene encodes CDR1 SGHTA and CDR2 FQGNSA. CDR3 length: 13 residues. The CDR3 loop reads CASSRTRSTEAFF. CDR3 in DNA: TGTGCCAGCAGCCGGACTAGATCCACTGAAGCTTTCTTT.

The rearrangement links TRBV12-5 to TRBJ1-1; no definite D call. Trimming left V 1 base short and J 0 bases short, with 3 bases between. The CDR3 is 13 amino acids. Per germline, CDR1 LGHNT and CDR2 FRNRAP. For the CDR3, the DNA is TGTGCTAGTGGTTTGGGAGTGAACACTGAAGCTTTCTTT. Its translation: CASGLGVNTEAFF.

This clone was seen a few times. The rearrangement uses TRBV28 and TRBJ1-2, with D unclear. CDR3 size: 11 residues. Germline V lookup: CDR1 MDHEN, CDR2 SYDVKM. With 5 bases removed from V and 8 bases from J, the gap between germline ends came to 9 bases. The CDR3 region is CASSLSRGYTF. The CDR3 nucleotides are TGTGCCAGCAGTCTATCCAGGGGCTACACCTTC.